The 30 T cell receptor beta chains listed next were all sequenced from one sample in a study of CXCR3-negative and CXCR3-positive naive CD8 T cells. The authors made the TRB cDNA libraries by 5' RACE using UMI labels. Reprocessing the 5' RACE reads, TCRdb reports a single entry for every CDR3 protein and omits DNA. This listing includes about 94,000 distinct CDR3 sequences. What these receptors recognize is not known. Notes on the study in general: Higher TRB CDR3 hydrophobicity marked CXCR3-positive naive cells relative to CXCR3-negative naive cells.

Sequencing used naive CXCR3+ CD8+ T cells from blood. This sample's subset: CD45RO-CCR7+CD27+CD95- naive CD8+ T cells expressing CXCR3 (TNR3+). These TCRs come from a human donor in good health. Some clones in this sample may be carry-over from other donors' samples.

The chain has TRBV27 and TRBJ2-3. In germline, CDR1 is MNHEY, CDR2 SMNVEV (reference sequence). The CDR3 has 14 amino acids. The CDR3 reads CASRLLESTDTQYF.

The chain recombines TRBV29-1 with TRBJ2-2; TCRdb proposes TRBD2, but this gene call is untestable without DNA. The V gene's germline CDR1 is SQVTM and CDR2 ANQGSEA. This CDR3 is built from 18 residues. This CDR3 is CSVEGTSGSLGGTGELFF.

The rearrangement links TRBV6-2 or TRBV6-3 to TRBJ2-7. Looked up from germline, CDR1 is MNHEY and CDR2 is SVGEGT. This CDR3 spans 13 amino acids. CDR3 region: CASANYVSYEQYF.

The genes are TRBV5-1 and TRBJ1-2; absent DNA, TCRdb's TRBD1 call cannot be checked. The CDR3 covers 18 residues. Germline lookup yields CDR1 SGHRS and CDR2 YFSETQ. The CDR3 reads CASSALTGGLPGGYGYTF.

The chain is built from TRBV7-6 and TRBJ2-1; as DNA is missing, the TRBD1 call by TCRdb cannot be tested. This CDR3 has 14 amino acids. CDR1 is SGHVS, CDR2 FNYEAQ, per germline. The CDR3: CASSLLVGADEQFF.

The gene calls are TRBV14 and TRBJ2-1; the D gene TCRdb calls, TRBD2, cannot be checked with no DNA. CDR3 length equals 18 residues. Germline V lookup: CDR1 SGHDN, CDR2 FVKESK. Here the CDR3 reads CASSQDSQDLSSYNEQFF.

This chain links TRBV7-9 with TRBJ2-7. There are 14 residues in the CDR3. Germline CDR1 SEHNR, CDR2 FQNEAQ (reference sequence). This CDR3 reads CASSLVQGPYEQYF.

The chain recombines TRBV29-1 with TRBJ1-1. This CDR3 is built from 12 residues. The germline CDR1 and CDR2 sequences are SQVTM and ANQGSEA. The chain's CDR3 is CSVELRRTEAFF.

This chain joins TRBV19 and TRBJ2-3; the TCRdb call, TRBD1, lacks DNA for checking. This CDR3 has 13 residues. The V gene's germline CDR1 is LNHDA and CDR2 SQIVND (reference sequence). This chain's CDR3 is CASAFRGTDTQYF.

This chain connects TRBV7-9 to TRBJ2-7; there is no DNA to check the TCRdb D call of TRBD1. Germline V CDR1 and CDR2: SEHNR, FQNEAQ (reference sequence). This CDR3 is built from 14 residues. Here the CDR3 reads CASSSLTGLLEQYF.

This CDR3 is CASSLAGLAGELFF. The J gene is TRBJ2-2, the V gene TRBV5-6. This CDR3 contains 14 residues. Looked up from germline, CDR1 is SGHDT and CDR2 is YYEEEE.

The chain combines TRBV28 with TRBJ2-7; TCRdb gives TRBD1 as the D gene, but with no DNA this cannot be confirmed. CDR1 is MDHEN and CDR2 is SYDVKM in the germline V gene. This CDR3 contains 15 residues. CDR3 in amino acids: CASSTRSGTGYEQYF.

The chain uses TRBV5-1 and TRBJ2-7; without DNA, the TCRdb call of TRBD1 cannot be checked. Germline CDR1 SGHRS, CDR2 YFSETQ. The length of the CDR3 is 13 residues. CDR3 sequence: CASSGTGSYEQYF.

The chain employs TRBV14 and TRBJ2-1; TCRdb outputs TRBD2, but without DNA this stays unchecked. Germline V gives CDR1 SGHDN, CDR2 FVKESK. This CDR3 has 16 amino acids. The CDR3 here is CASSQGTSGGMAEQFF.

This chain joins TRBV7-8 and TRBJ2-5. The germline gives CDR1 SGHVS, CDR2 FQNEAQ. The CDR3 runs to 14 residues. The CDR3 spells CASSLLALQETQYF.

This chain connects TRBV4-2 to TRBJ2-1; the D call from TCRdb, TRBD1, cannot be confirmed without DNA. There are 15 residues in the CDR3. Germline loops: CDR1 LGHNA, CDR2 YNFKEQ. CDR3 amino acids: CASSQGGRGIDEQFF.

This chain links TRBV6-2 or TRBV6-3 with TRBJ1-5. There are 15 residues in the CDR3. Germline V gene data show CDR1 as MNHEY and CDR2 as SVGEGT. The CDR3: CASSSGRNSNQPQHF.

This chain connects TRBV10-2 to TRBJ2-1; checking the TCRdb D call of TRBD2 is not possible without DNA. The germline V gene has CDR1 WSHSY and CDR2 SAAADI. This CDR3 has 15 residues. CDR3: CASQGTSGRDYEQFF.

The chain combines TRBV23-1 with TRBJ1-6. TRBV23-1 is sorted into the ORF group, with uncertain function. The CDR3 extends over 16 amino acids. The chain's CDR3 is CASSLAGNSYNSPLHF.

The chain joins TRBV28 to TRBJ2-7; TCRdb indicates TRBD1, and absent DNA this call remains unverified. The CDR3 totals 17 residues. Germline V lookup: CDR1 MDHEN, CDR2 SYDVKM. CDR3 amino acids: CASSLFEGWGQPYEQYF.

CDR3 protein: CASVGREAVSGNTIYF. This chain uses TRBV6-6 with TRBJ1-3. The CDR3 runs to 16 residues. Germline values: CDR1 MNHNY, CDR2 SVGAGI (reference sequence).

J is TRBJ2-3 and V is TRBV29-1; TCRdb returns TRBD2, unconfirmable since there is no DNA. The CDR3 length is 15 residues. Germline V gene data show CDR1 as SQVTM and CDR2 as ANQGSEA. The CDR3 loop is CSVDPSGRNTDTQYF.

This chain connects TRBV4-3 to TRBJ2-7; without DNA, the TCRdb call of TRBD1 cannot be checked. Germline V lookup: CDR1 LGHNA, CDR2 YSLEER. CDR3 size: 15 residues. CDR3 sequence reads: CASSQEGGSNYEQYF.

The CDR3 spells CASSTSENTGELFF. The V and J genes are TRBV5-1 and TRBJ2-2; TCRdb names TRBD2, which stays unverified in the absence of DNA. This CDR3 has 14 residues. CDR1 is SGHRS, CDR2 YFSETQ, per germline.

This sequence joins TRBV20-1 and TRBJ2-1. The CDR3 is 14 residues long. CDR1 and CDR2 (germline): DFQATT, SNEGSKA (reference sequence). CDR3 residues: CSARRQNRVDEQFF.

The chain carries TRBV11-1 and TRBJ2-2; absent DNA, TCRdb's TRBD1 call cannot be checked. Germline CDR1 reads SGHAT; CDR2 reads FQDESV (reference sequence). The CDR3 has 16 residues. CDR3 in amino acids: CASSTPDRGRTGELFF.

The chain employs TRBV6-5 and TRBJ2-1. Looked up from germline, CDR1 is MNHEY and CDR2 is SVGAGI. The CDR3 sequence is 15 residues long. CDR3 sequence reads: CASSNQKHLGNEQFF.

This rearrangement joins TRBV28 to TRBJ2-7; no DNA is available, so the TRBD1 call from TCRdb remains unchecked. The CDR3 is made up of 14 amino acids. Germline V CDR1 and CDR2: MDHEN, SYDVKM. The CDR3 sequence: CASSFRQGNYEQYF.

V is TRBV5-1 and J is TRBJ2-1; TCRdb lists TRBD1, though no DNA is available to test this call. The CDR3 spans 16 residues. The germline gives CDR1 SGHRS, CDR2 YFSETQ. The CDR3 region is CASSLASAARDTEQFF.

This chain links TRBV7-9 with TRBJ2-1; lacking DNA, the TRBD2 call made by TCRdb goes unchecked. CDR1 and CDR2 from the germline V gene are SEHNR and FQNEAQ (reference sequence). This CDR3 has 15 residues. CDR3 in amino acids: CASSLGEAQYNEQFF.